These T cell receptor beta chains were read from a single sample in a study of vaccination effects on CD4 cells after COVID-19. These receptors' targets are unknown. Measured with immunoSEQ multiplex PCR; TCRdb has only the in-frame clones, and not every one. The table includes about 15,000 clones, around 75% detected once. The sequencing used CD4+ T cells from PBMCs cultured with HCoV-NL63 spike peptides, collected after COVID-19 vaccination. The receptors here all came from a human donor who had a prior SARS-CoV-2 infection. Both conserved end residues are part of each CDR3. D genes are given only for firm matches. Where a row states a size, it is once, few, many or the class of an expanded clone; other rows omit it.

abundance: NA; v_gene: TRBV20-1; j_gene: TRBJ2-7; d_gene: NA; CDR3nt: TGCAGTGCTAGTGAGGACGCCAGCTCCTACGAGCAGTACTTC; CDR3aa: CSASEDASSYEQYF
abundance: few; v_gene: TRBV7-9; j_gene: TRBJ2-5; d_gene: NA; CDR3nt: TGTGCCAGCATCGCGGTGGGGGGAGAGACCCAGTACTTC; CDR3aa: CASIAVGGETQYF
abundance: NA; v_gene: TRBV18; j_gene: TRBJ2-7; d_gene: TRBD1; CDR3nt: TGTGCCAGCTCGTTCACCGGGACAGCAGCCTACGAGCAGTACTTC; CDR3aa: CASSFTGTAAYEQYF
abundance: few; v_gene: TRBV9; j_gene: TRBJ1-5; d_gene: NA; CDR3nt: TGTGCCAGCAGCCCGGGGTTTTTTGACAATCAGCCCCAGCATTTT; CDR3aa: CASSPGFFDNQPQHF
abundance: NA; v_gene: TRBV11-3; j_gene: TRBJ2-7; d_gene: NA; CDR3nt: TGTGCCAGCAGCGACAGGTGGACTACCGTCGCCTACGAGCAGTACTTC; CDR3aa: CASSDRWTTVAYEQYF
abundance: NA; v_gene: TRBV24-1; j_gene: TRBJ2-7; d_gene: TRBD2; CDR3nt: TGTGCCACCAGTGATAACCCGGGGACTAGTGACGAGCAGTACTTC; CDR3aa: CATSDNPGTSDEQYF
abundance: medium-sized; v_gene: TRBV9; j_gene: TRBJ2-3; d_gene: NA; CDR3nt: TGTGCCAGCAGCGTAGCTCCGCAACCGGGAGATACGCAGTATTTT; CDR3aa: CASSVAPQPGDTQYF
abundance: NA; v_gene: TRBV7-9; j_gene: TRBJ2-1; d_gene: NA; CDR3nt: TGTGCCAGCCAGGACCGGACGAATGAGCAGTTCTTC; CDR3aa: CASQDRTNEQFF
abundance: NA; v_gene: TRBV28; j_gene: TRBJ1-1; d_gene: NA; CDR3nt: TGTGCCAGCAGTTTATCGGGACGGAACACTGAAGCTTTCTTT; CDR3aa: CASSLSGRNTEAFF
abundance: few; v_gene: TRBV10-3; j_gene: TRBJ2-1; d_gene: NA; CDR3nt: TGTGCCATCAGGGACGGAGAAAGATACAATGAGCAGTTCTTC; CDR3aa: CAIRDGERYNEQFF
abundance: NA; v_gene: TRBV5-4; j_gene: TRBJ2-2; d_gene: TRBD2; CDR3nt: TGTGCCAGCAGCTTGGTTTCTAGCGGGAGTGGGGAGCTGTTTTTT; CDR3aa: CASSLVSSGSGELFF
abundance: NA; v_gene: TRBV2; j_gene: TRBJ2-7; d_gene: NA; CDR3nt: TGTGCCAGCACCCGACAGTACAAGCAGTACTTC; CDR3aa: CASTRQYKQYF
abundance: NA; v_gene: TRBV7-2; j_gene: TRBJ2-7; d_gene: NA; CDR3nt: TGTGCCAGCAGCTTAGGCTCGAGGGTCCACGAGCAGTACTTC; CDR3aa: CASSLGSRVHEQYF
abundance: NA; v_gene: TRBV7-2; j_gene: TRBJ2-5; d_gene: TRBD2; CDR3nt: TGTGCCAGCAGCAGAGTAGCGGGAATAAACGGCGAGACCCAGTACTTC; CDR3aa: CASSRVAGINGETQYF
abundance: NA; v_gene: TRBV29-1; j_gene: TRBJ2-3; d_gene: TRBD2; CDR3nt: TGCAGCGTTGAAGATAGTCTAGCGGGGGGGCTGGGAGATACGCAGTATTTT; CDR3aa: CSVEDSLAGGLGDTQYF
abundance: NA; v_gene: TRBV30; j_gene: TRBJ1-6; d_gene: TRBD1; CDR3nt: TGTGCCTCAACAGGGGGCACCTATAATTCACCCCTCCACTTT; CDR3aa: CASTGGTYNSPLHF
abundance: NA; v_gene: TRBV6-5; j_gene: TRBJ2-5; d_gene: NA; CDR3nt: TGTGCCAGCAGTTACTCAGGAACAGTCCAAGAGACCCAGTACTTC; CDR3aa: CASSYSGTVQETQYF
abundance: few; v_gene: TRBV9; j_gene: TRBJ2-3; d_gene: NA; CDR3nt: TGTGCCAGCAGCGTAGGGGCTAGCATGAGGACAGATACGCAGTATTTT; CDR3aa: CASSVGASMRTDTQYF
abundance: NA; v_gene: TRBV19; j_gene: TRBJ1-6; d_gene: TRBD1; CDR3nt: TGTGCCAGTAGTCTAAAAAGGGGGCTTTGGTCACCCCTCCACTTT; CDR3aa: CASSLKRGLWSPLHF
abundance: few; v_gene: TRBV7-2; j_gene: TRBJ1-5; d_gene: NA; CDR3nt: TGTGCCAGCAGCTTAGCCTGGGACGGGCAGGATCAGCCCCAGCATTTT; CDR3aa: CASSLAWDGQDQPQHF
abundance: NA; v_gene: TRBV18; j_gene: TRBJ1-5; d_gene: NA; CDR3nt: TGTGCCAGCTCACCAGGTTCTCAGCCCCAGCATTTT; CDR3aa: CASSPGSQPQHF
abundance: NA; v_gene: TRBV20-1; j_gene: TRBJ2-3; d_gene: NA; CDR3nt: TGCAGTGCTAGTCCCCCGCTTGGACGGAGCACAGATACGCAGTATTTT; CDR3aa: CSASPPLGRSTDTQYF
abundance: once; v_gene: TRBV5-5; j_gene: TRBJ1-3; d_gene: NA; CDR3nt: TGTGCCAGCAGCTTGTGGATCCGGTCTGACCAAGTTGGAAACACCATATATTTT; CDR3aa: CASSLWIRSDQVGNTIYF
abundance: NA; v_gene: TRBV7-6; j_gene: TRBJ1-5; d_gene: NA; CDR3nt: TGTGCCAGCAGCTTAGGCGGCAGCAATAGCAATCAGCCCCAGCATTTT; CDR3aa: CASSLGGSNSNQPQHF
abundance: NA; v_gene: TRBV30; j_gene: TRBJ2-1; d_gene: NA; CDR3nt: TGTGCCTGGAGTGTACTCCTAGAGCTGAATGAGCAGTTCTTC; CDR3aa: CAWSVLLELNEQFF